This T cell receptor beta chain originates from a study of shared clonotypes between healthy human individuals. About the research overall: Three plates were used per donor for CD4 naive, three for CD4 memory, two for CD8 naive and one for CD8 memory.

Study results and limitations: An effect of sequencing depth on clonotype sharing among donors was expected. Shared clonotypes: 4.5% to 6.5% naive CD4, roughly 3.5% naive CD8, less than 2.5% memory CD4, 0.4% to 0.45% memory CD8.

Looked up from germline, CDR1 is MNHNS and CDR2 is SASEGT. This CDR3 comprises 16 residues. V was pared by 0 bases and J by 2 bases, with 11 bases between. Sorted-subset replicate PCR reactions were performed with about 200 ng DNA, corresponding to 25,000 to 35,000 T cell genomes. Profiled with immunoSEQ multiplex PCR; TCRdb holds only in-frame clones, not every one. The sample lists 2,500,000 or so clones, around nine tenths occurring once. To note about this clone: Its antigen remains unknown.

The chain carries TRBV6-1 and TRBJ1-5, with no clear D. The origin of this receptor is a man aged 18 to 30 in good health. The sequencing input was naive CD4+ T cells sorted from blood. Described subset: CD45RA+ positively selected. CDR3 amino acids: CASSEATPGGNQPQHF. The CDR3 DNA is TGTGCCAGCAGTGAAGCCACCCCGGGAGGCAATCAGCCCCAGCATTTT.